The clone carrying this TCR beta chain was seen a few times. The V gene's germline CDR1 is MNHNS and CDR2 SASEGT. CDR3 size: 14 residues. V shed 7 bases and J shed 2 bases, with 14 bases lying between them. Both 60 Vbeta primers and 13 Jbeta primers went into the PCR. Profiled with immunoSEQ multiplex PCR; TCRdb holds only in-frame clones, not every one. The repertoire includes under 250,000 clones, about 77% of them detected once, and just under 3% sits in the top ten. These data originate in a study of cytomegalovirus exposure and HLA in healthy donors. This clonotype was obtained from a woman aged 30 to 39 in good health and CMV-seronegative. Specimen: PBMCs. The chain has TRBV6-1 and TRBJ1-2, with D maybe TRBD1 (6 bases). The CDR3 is CASTPNTGNYGYTF. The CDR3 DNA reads TGTGCCAGCACACCCAATACAGGGAACTATGGCTACACCTTC.